These 12 T cell receptor beta chains were sequenced from one sample in a study of Ad26.COV2.S vaccination and SARS-CoV-2 variants. Treatment: about 20 received Ad26.COV2.S at low or high dose, single or two shots; about 5 received placebo; per-sample allocation not given. Repertoires come from day 63 after the first vaccine or placebo injection. Clones were read by immunoSEQ multiplex PCR, and TCRdb kept only the in-frame ones, dropping some. This repertoire shows about 680,000 clones, around 92% found once; its top ten account for approximately 1.5%. Sequencing used peripheral blood, obtained in a trial of Ad26.COV2.S vaccine versus placebo. Source of these receptors: a person aged 18 to 65 who received the Ad26.COV2.S COVID-19 vaccine or a placebo.

Remarks on this clone: Other DNA sequences in the sample encode the same CDR3. J is TRBJ2-2 and V is TRBV2; D unresolved. V was pared by 4 bases and J by 1 base, with 4 bases between. This CDR3 is 13 amino acids long. Germline assignment: CDR1 SNHLY and CDR2 FYNNEI. The chain's CDR3 is CASSAENTGELFF. The CDR3 nucleotides are TGTGCCAGCAGTGCGGAGAACACCGGGGAGCTGTTTTTT.

The V gene is TRBV7-2, the J gene TRBJ1-1, with TRBD1 identical over 11 bases. Germline CDR1 and CDR2: SGHTA and FQGNSA. Germline trimming cut 4 bases from V and 1 base from J; bases unmatched to any gene: 5. This CDR3 has 16 amino acids. The CDR3 here is CASSSDRGRGNTEAFF. CDR3 DNA sequence: TGTGCCAGCAGCTCGGACAGGGGGCGCGGGAACACTGAAGCTTTCTTT.

The rearrangement joins TRBV10-1 to TRBJ2-5, with a tentative D call TRBD1 (6 bases). Per germline, CDR1 WNHNN and CDR2 SYGVQD (reference sequence). The length of the CDR3 is 14 residues. Between the trimmed V and J ends, which lost 3 bases and 5 bases, there was a span of 13 bases. The CDR3 nucleotides are TGCGCCAGCAGTGAAGGGGGAGTCGGGGAGACCCAGTACTTC. Amino acid sequence: CASSEGGVGETQYF.

The J gene is TRBJ2-3, the V gene TRBV5-4; 14 bases are shared with TRBD2. V was pared by 2 bases and J by 1 base, with 6 bases of the junction left unmatched. The CDR3 contains 18 residues. Germline loops: CDR1 SGHNT, CDR2 YYREEE (reference sequence). In nucleotides, the CDR3 is TGTGCCAGCAGCTTCCCGGGACTAGCGGGAGTCCGCACAGATACGCAGTATTTT. Translating gives CASSFPGLAGVRTDTQYF.

About this clone: Other DNA sequences in this sample translate to the same CDR3. The genes are TRBV10-3 and TRBJ2-7; unclear D gene. V shed 3 bases and J shed 4 bases, with 4 bases lying between them. CDR1 is ENHRY, CDR2 SYGVKD, per germline. CDR3 length: 11 amino acids. The CDR3: CAISETYEQYF. CDR3 bases: TGTGCCATCAGTGAAACTTACGAGCAGTACTTC.

This chain connects TRBV6-2 or TRBV6-3 to TRBJ1-2; D gene uncertain. Per the germline V gene, CDR1 is MNHEY and CDR2 is SVGEGT. The CDR3 loop spans 15 amino acids. Trimming cost V 5 bases and J 3 bases, with 16 bases left between them. CDR3 loop: CASSPSRTRDYGYTF. In nucleotides, the CDR3 is TGTGCCAGCAGTCCATCGAGGACGAGGGACTATGGCTACACCTTC.

V gene TRBV7-9 combines with J gene TRBJ2-1; 7 bases line up with TRBD2. In germline, CDR1 is SEHNR, CDR2 FQNEAQ (reference sequence). The CDR3 loop spans 15 amino acids. The V gene end was trimmed by 10 bases and the J gene end by 6 bases; junction bases not matched to a gene: 15. This CDR3 is CATYPVGAGRNEQFF. CDR3 nucleotides: TGTGCCACCTACCCGGTAGGAGCGGGACGCAATGAGCAGTTCTTC.

V is TRBV30 and J is TRBJ2-3; D possibly matches TRBD1 or TRBD2 (5 bases each). The germline V and J ends were trimmed by 4 bases and 1 base, with 9 bases remaining between them. The CDR3 runs to 13 residues. CDR1 is GTSNPN and CDR2 is SVGIG in the germline V gene (reference sequence). The CDR3 DNA sequence: TGTGCCTGGACGGGGCACCGCACAGATACGCAGTATTTT. Translating it yields CAWTGHRTDTQYF.

The rearrangement uses TRBV10-3 and TRBJ2-5, with D tentatively TRBD2 (6 bases). Trimming shortened V by 6 bases and J by 5 bases, and 7 bases separated the two germline ends. This CDR3 contains 11 residues. Germline CDR1 ENHRY, CDR2 SYGVKD. The CDR3 region is CAIREGETQYF. CDR3 coding DNA: TGTGCCATCAGGGAGGGGGAGACCCAGTACTTC.

This chain uses TRBV7-9 with TRBJ1-6; D ambiguous. CDR1 is SEHNR, CDR2 FQNEAQ, per germline (reference sequence). This CDR3 region has 14 residues. V lost 3 bases to trimming and J lost 6 bases, with 9 bases between them. The CDR3 DNA follows: TGTGCCAGCAGCTTCACAGACGGTAATTCACCCCTCCACTTT. Translated, it gives CASSFTDGNSPLHF.

The rearrangement uses TRBV4-1 and TRBJ1-5; TRBD1 is a possible D gene (5 bases). The V and J ends lost 5 bases and 2 bases respectively, with 10 bases between them. The CDR3 runs to 14 residues. CDR1 is MGHRA, CDR2 YSYEKL, per germline. The CDR3 coding sequence is TGCGCCAGCAGCGAACTACAGGGCAATCAGCCCCAGCATTTT. This codes for CASSELQGNQPQHF.

The chain combines TRBV5-4 with TRBJ2-1, with 9 nucleotides matching TRBD2. In germline, CDR1 is SGHNT, CDR2 YYREEE (reference sequence). The CDR3 is made up of 16 amino acids. V was clipped by 3 bases and J by 6 bases; unmatched bases: 10. The CDR3 reads CASSSQFAGGPNEQFF. For the CDR3, the DNA is TGTGCCAGCAGCTCCCAATTCGCGGGGGGGCCCAATGAGCAGTTCTTC.